The clone carrying this T cell receptor beta chain came up once. Its target is not known. One junction end disagrees with the germline gene, perhaps due to a read error. The data were obtained in a study of tumor-infiltrating lymphocytes in primary liver carcinoma. Study-level information: Productive TCRbeta read counts per sample ran from roughly 3.5 to 7 million and were similar across tissue types.

Regarding the study as a whole: Found in all five tumor regions were only about 7-25% of top clones. Tumors reached a significantly greater top-250-clone fraction than blood did (p = 0.039).

Starting material for RNA and DNA co-extraction consisted of about 17-30 mg of unsorted bulk tissue. Chronic HBV infection, which was untreated, was present in the patients. Using a constant-region primer together with ProtoScript II reverse transcriptase, TCR beta cDNA was made from approximately 0.55 ug of total RNA. Three nested multiplex PCR rounds of slightly modified ARM-PCR generated TCR beta libraries. TCRdb analysed the multiplex PCR reads with MiXCR anew, one entry per CDR3 protein. In the table there are approximately 110,000 distinct CDR3 sequences, roughly four fifths of which are singletons. Sequencing used liver tumor tissue from sampling region 3. Described subset: tumor region T3, left-lateral pole. This receptor was obtained from a man aged 35 to 55 with primary liver carcinoma and hepatitis B virus infection.

As DNA, the CDR3 is TGTGCCAGTAGCCACGGACAGGACACCGGGGAGCGGTTTTTT. This encodes CASSHGQDTGERFF. V gene TRBV19 combines with J gene TRBJ2-2; TRBD1 aligns across 7 bases. Germline values: CDR1 LNHDA, CDR2 SQIVND (reference sequence). The CDR3 sequence is 14 residues long.